A single sample gave rise to the 28 T cell receptor beta chains below, sequenced in a study of cytomegalovirus exposure and HLA in healthy donors. PCR primers comprised 60 Vbeta and 13 Jbeta primers. Here immunoSEQ multiplex PCR was the method, and the copy in TCRdb shows in-frame clones only, minus some. The sample data list around 100,000 clones. The specimen was PBMCs. These receptors were collected from a man between 25 and 39 years old in good health and CMV-seronegative.

This rearrangement joins TRBV6-5 to TRBJ1-5; 7 nucleotides line up with TRBD1. V gave up 4 bases and J gave up 5 bases; unmatched junction bases: 2. This CDR3 region has 13 residues. CDR1 MNHEY and CDR2 SVGAGI come from the germline V gene. CDR3 nucleotides: TGTGCCAGCAGTTGGGGGACAGATCAGCCCCAGCATTTT. Protein: CASSWGTDQPQHF.

V and J are TRBV5-3 and TRBJ2-3, with 12 bases that match TRBD2. TRBV5-3 is marked as an open reading frame, function uncertain. Trimming removed 3 bases from V and 1 base from J; junction bases left unmatched: 9. This CDR3 comprises 18 residues. CDR3 bases: TGTGCCAGAAGCTGGGTGCTAGCGGGGGGGAAGGGCACAGATACGCAGTATTTT. Its translation is CARSWVLAGGKGTDTQYF.

The chain recombines TRBV5-1 with TRBJ2-7, with 12 bases identical to TRBD1. Unmatched junction bases numbered 10, after V lost 4 bases and J lost 2 bases. This CDR3 spans 17 amino acids. The germline CDR1 and CDR2 sequences are SGHRS and YFSETQ. CDR3 nucleotide sequence: TGCGCCAGCAGCCAAGCCCCGGGGGACAGGGGGCCCTACGAGCAGTACTTC. Encoded protein: CASSQAPGDRGPYEQYF.

The chain employs TRBV28 and TRBJ1-4; D remains ambiguous. Trimming removed 5 bases at V and 8 bases at J, with 6 bases between. The germline CDR1 and CDR2 sequences are MDHEN and SYDVKM. The CDR3 runs 11 residues. The CDR3 loop reads CASSLEEKLFF. In nucleotides, the CDR3 is TGTGCCAGCAGTCTAGAGGAAAAACTGTTTTTT.

J is TRBJ1-3 and V is TRBV6-1; D is ambiguous. From germline, CDR1 is MNHNS and CDR2 SASEGT. Trimming shortened V by 5 bases and J by 0 bases, and 11 bases separated the two germline ends. The CDR3 is made up of 15 amino acids. CDR3 residues: CASSSGNLSGNTIYF. CDR3 nucleotide sequence: TGTGCCAGCAGTTCCGGGAACCTCTCTGGAAACACCATATATTTT.

This sequence joins TRBV18 and TRBJ1-2; maybe TRBD1 (6 bases). Trimming stripped 0 bases from V and 5 bases from J, with 7 bases between. The germline V gene has CDR1 KGHSH and CDR2 LQKENI. The CDR3 has 13 amino acids. The CDR3 DNA sequence: TGTGCCAGCTCACCACCGGACAGATATGGCTACACCTTC. Its translation: CASSPPDRYGYTF. Based on the CDR3 plus reference TRBV18 and TRBJ1-2, the full variable domain is NAGVMQNPRHLVRRRGQEARLRCSPMKGHSHVYWYRQLPEEGLKFMVYLQKENIIDESGMPKERFSAEFPKEGPSILRIQQVVRGDSAAYFCASSPPDRYGYTFGSGTRLTVV.

J is TRBJ2-7 and V is TRBV5-1; 7 bases align to TRBD1. J lost 0 bases, V lost 4 bases, and 4 bases had no gene match. The CDR3 length is 14 residues. Germline V gene sequence: CDR1 SGHRS, CDR2 YFSETQ. The CDR3 DNA follows: TGCGCCAGCAGCCAACAGGGGAGCTCCTACGAGCAGTACTTC. Translated: CASSQQGSSYEQYF.

V is TRBV7-9 and J is TRBJ2-1, with a possible D match to TRBD2 (5 bases). Per germline, CDR1 SEHNR and CDR2 FQNEAQ (reference sequence). CDR3 length equals 15 residues. V lost 3 bases, J lost 8 bases, and 17 bases lay in between. CDR3 protein: CASSLGFSHGDEQFF. The CDR3 region has the DNA TGTGCCAGCAGCTTGGGGTTTTCTCACGGGGATGAGCAGTTCTTC.

This chain uses TRBV6-5 with TRBJ2-7, with a tentative D call TRBD1 (5 bases). CDR3 length equals 14 residues. The V and J ends lost 5 bases and 3 bases respectively, with 14 bases between them. Germline CDR1 reads MNHEY; CDR2 reads SVGAGI. The CDR3 here is CASSPDRTNYEQYF. The DNA of the CDR3 is TGTGCCAGCAGTCCCGACAGAACTAACTACGAGCAGTACTTC.

CDR3 in amino acids: CASRRNGLESYEQYF. Written as DNA, the CDR3 is TGTGCCAGCAGGCGAAATGGACTAGAGTCCTACGAGCAGTACTTC. This sequence joins TRBV6-5 and TRBJ2-5; TRBD2 matches at 7 bases. The DNA end is a closer match to TRBJ2-7, so the J assignment may be wrong. Looked up from germline, CDR1 is MNHEY and CDR2 is SVGAGI. The CDR3 totals 15 residues.

The chain couples TRBV7-6 to TRBJ2-7, with 12 positions matching TRBD2. Trimming at V came to 5 bases and at J to 1 base, leaving 3 bases not matched to a gene. This CDR3 spans 15 amino acids. Germline CDR1 and CDR2: SGHVS and FNYEAQ. The CDR3 sequence: CASSMTSGGSYEQYF. The CDR3 coding sequence is TGTGCCAGCAGCATGACTAGCGGGGGTTCCTACGAGCAGTACTTC.

The genes are TRBV6-1 and TRBJ2-7; TRBD2 is a possible D gene (5 bases). The CDR3 runs 13 residues. The V end was cut by 7 bases, the J end by 8 bases, with 18 bases between. The germline CDR1 and CDR2 sequences are MNHNS and SASEGT. CDR3 DNA sequence: TGTGCCAGCACCCGCGGGCAGGAAGGGAAGCAGTACTTC. The encoded protein is CASTRGQEGKQYF.

The chain employs TRBV28 and TRBJ1-2; perhaps TRBD1 as D (5 bases). Trimming took 5 bases from V and 5 from J, leaving 12 bases between them. The germline V gene encodes CDR1 MDHEN and CDR2 SYDVKM. The CDR3 covers 13 residues. CDR3: CASSPNQGYGYTF. The CDR3 nucleotides are TGTGCCAGCAGTCCTAATCAGGGTTATGGCTACACCTTC.

V gene TRBV7-9 combines with J gene TRBJ1-1, with a weak D call TRBD1 (6 bases). CDR3 size: 13 residues. Germline assignment: CDR1 SEHNR and CDR2 FQNEAQ (reference sequence). Trimming took off 6 bases at V and 4 bases at J, with 12 bases between the two ends. The CDR3 DNA reads TGTGCCAGCAGAGGCGGGGGCGGCACTGAAGCTTTCTTT. Protein: CASRGGGGTEAFF. The whole variable domain, remainder taken from reference TRBV7-9 and TRBJ1-1, is DTGVSQNPRHKITKRGQNVTFRCDPISEHNRLYWYRQTLGQGPEFLTYFQNEAQLEKSRLLSDRFSAERPKGSFSTLEIQRTEQGDSAMYLCASRGGGGTEAFFGQGTRLTVV.

The chain has TRBV2 and TRBJ1-4; TRBD1 matches at 11 bases. V gave up 5 bases and J gave up 8 bases; unmatched junction bases: 7. Germline V CDR1 and CDR2: SNHLY, FYNNEI. The CDR3 covers 15 residues. CDR3 sequence (DNA): TGTGCCAGCAGTCCCGGGGGACAGGGGGTCGAAAAACTGTTTTTT. This gives the protein CASSPGGQGVEKLFF.

The chain couples TRBV7-9 to TRBJ2-3; 13 bases map to TRBD2. The germline V gene has CDR1 SEHNR and CDR2 FQNEAQ (reference sequence). CDR3 length: 17 amino acids. Trimming cost V 5 bases and J 0 bases; bases outside gene matches: 5. CDR3 nucleotide sequence: TGTGCCAGCAGCCTTGGACTAGCGGGGGCTAGCACAGATACGCAGTATTTT. Protein: CASSLGLAGASTDTQYF.

The genes are TRBV5-1 and TRBJ1-2, with a weak D call TRBD1 (5 bases). This CDR3 is 14 amino acids long. CDR1 is SGHRS and CDR2 is YFSETQ in the germline V gene. V shed 5 bases and J shed 7 bases, with 18 bases lying between them. This CDR3 is CASSKGNRTFGYTF. As DNA, the CDR3 is TGCGCCAGCAGTAAGGGGAACCGGACATTTGGCTACACCTTC.

The CDR3 here is CASSLGQPKGEQFF. CDR3 coding DNA: TGCGCCAGCAGCTTGGGACAGCCCAAAGGTGAGCAGTTCTTC. The gene calls are TRBV5-1 and TRBJ2-1; tentatively, D is TRBD1 (5 bases). Germline V gene sequence: CDR1 SGHRS, CDR2 YFSETQ. Deletions cut 0 bases from V and 9 bases from J, with 13 bases between. The CDR3 consists of 14 residues.

V is TRBV10-1 and J is TRBJ1-1; 7 bases are shared with TRBD1. This CDR3 spans 19 amino acids. V shed 8 bases, J shed 0 bases, and the junction held 21 bases outside the gene matches. CDR1 is WNHNN, CDR2 SYGVQD, per germline (reference sequence). Here the CDR3 reads CASRHPLRGPTLMNTEAFF. The CDR3 DNA is TGCGCCAGCCGTCATCCATTAAGGGGGCCCACTTTAATGAACACTGAAGCTTTCTTT.

The V and J genes are TRBV25-1 and TRBJ2-7; 8 bases align to TRBD2. Germline V gene lookup returns CDR1 MGHDK and CDR2 SYGVNS. The V segment lost 8 bases and the J segment 5 bases; nucleotides outside the gene matches: 17. This CDR3 has 16 residues. The chain's CDR3 is CASGGSGTSFENEQYF. CDR3 sequence (DNA): TGTGCCAGCGGTGGATCCGGGACTAGTTTTGAAAACGAGCAGTACTTC.

On this clone: The junction departs from the called germline gene at one end, perhaps through a read error. V is TRBV7-2 and J is TRBJ2-5, with TRBD1 as a possible D gene (6 bases). The germline gives CDR1 SGHTA, CDR2 FQGNSA. The CDR3 spans 14 residues. CDR3 protein: CASSSQGPQGTQYF. The DNA of the CDR3 is TGTGCCAGCAGCTCACAGGGCCCTCAAGGGACCCAGTACTTC.

The chain uses TRBV18 and TRBJ2-7; the D is unclear. V was pared by 0 bases and J by 0 bases, with 6 bases between. The CDR3 sequence is 14 residues long. Germline CDR1 reads KGHSH; CDR2 reads LQKENI. Written as DNA, the CDR3 is TGTGCCAGCTCACCACCCTGGGCCTCCTACGAGCAGTACTTC. Protein product: CASSPPWASYEQYF.

The V and J genes are TRBV27 and TRBJ1-6, with D tentatively TRBD1 (5 bases). V gave up 3 bases and J gave up 6 bases, with 12 bases separating them. Germline CDR1 reads MNHEY; CDR2 reads SMNVEV (reference sequence). The CDR3 is 15 residues long. The CDR3 region has the DNA TGTGCCAGCAGTTTCTTCCAGGGTCCTAATTCACCCCTCCACTTT. This encodes CASSFFQGPNSPLHF.

The rearrangement uses TRBV7-8 and TRBJ2-1, with TRBD2 matching over 7 bases. Germline V gene sequence: CDR1 SGHVS, CDR2 FQNEAQ. The CDR3 consists of 13 residues. The ends lost 5 bases at V and 5 bases at J; junction bases unmatched: 3. CDR3: CASSGTSDNEQFF. The DNA of the CDR3 is TGTGCCAGCAGCGGAACTAGCGACAATGAGCAGTTCTTC.

The rearrangement links TRBV6-4 to TRBJ2-2, with a weak D call TRBD1 (5 bases). CDR3 size: 14 residues. The V end lost 5 bases, the J end lost 4 bases, and 11 bases lay between the germline ends. From germline, CDR1 is MRHNA and CDR2 SNTAGT. The DNA of the CDR3 is TGTGCCAGCAGTCCCAGGGTCAGCACCGGGGAGCTGTTTTTT. Protein: CASSPRVSTGELFF.

V gene TRBV7-8 combines with J gene TRBJ2-7, with TRBD2 matching 7 bases. Germline CDR1 SGHVS, CDR2 FQNEAQ. This CDR3 is 15 amino acids long. The V segment lost 8 bases and the J segment 4 bases; nucleotides outside the gene matches: 14. The CDR3 reads CASAFSAGVQYEQYF. The CDR3 DNA sequence: TGTGCCAGCGCCTTTTCGGCGGGGGTCCAGTACGAGCAGTACTTC.

V and J are TRBV4-2 and TRBJ2-3, with 7 bases aligning to TRBD1. Germline CDR1 reads LGHNA; CDR2 reads YNFKEQ. This CDR3 region has 17 residues. The J segment lost 0 bases and the V segment lost 4 bases, leaving 10 bases of the junction unmatched. The CDR3 is CASSRRTGTVSTDTQYF. The DNA of the CDR3 is TGTGCCAGCAGCCGACGTACCGGGACAGTAAGCACAGATACGCAGTATTTT.

The chain links TRBV6-5 to TRBJ1-2; 11 nucleotides match TRBD1. Germline loops: CDR1 MNHEY, CDR2 SVGAGI. The CDR3 sequence is 15 residues long. Trimming removed 4 bases from V and 4 bases from J; junction bases left unmatched: 5. Here the CDR3 DNA reads TGTGCCAGCAGTTTCGGGACAGGGGGTAGCTATGGCTACACCTTC. Protein: CASSFGTGGSYGYTF.